The clone carrying this T cell receptor (beta chain) occurred many times. Its antigen is not identified. Subjects aged 18 to 65 presented with newly diagnosed hyperthyroidism of less than 2 months' duration. Patients having uncontrolled infection, another autoimmune disease, pregnancy or lactation were not included. Regions amplified from RNA transcripts were the TCR beta CDR3 regions. TCR CDR3 underwent first-round RT-PCR with the HTBI primer set. MiXCR was run by TCRdb on the multiplex PCR reads, yielding one entry per CDR3 protein. Found here are 610,000 or so distinct CDR3 sequences, around 46% of them singletons; the top ten hold 7.5% to 8.5%. These data are taken from a study of T cells in Graves' hyperthyroidism and ophthalmopathy. Study-level findings and limits: Classification by a 13 V-J model distinguished ophthalmopathy from stable hyperthyroidism. In blood, most of the thyroid clonotypes expanded above 0.001 were also present.

The specimen sequenced was peripheral blood or thyroid tissue (not recorded which). This TCR was sampled from a woman aged 18-29 years with Graves' hyperthyroidism.

The CDR3 nucleotides read TGCGCCAGCAGCCCGCGACAGTCCGAAGGCACTGAAGCTTTCTTT. This translates into CASSPRQSEGTEAFF. The rearrangement joins TRBV4-1 to TRBJ1-1; D might be TRBD1 (5 bases). This CDR3 comprises 15 residues. V was pared by 4 bases and J by 4 bases, with 16 bases between. Per the germline V gene, CDR1 is MGHRA and CDR2 is YSYEKL.